This paragraph reports one T cell receptor beta chain. Antigen specificity is unknown. The sample belongs to a study of OX40 agonist ivuxolimab in advanced cancers. Study-wide context: Clinicians treated patients with ivuxolimab, an agonistic anti-OX40 (CD134) antibody.

Assay: immunoSEQ multiplex PCR; the TCRdb copy retains only in-frame clones and omits some. The sample carries about 60,000 clones, around 90% recorded once. The study's findings and limits: Among T cells, CD8+ cells averaged more expanded clones than CD4+ cells. Both CD4+ and CD8+ T cell populations in blood had undergone clonal expansion by week 6 at 0.1 to 3.0 mg/kg.

The CDR3 is made up of 13 amino acids. Trimming pared 2 bases from V and 4 bases from J, leaving 8 bases between. In germline, CDR1 is MNHNY, CDR2 SVGAGI (reference sequence). The chain recombines TRBV6-6 with TRBJ1-1; D unresolved. This TCR was recovered from an adult with an advanced solid tumor such as melanoma, head and neck, liver or kidney cancer. This specimen was CD4+ or CD8+ T cells sorted from blood, taken in a trial of the OX40 agonist ivuxolimab. Here the CDR3 reads CASSYGGGTEAFF. The CDR3 nucleotides read TGTGCCAGCAGTTACGGCGGTGGCACTGAAGCTTTCTTT.